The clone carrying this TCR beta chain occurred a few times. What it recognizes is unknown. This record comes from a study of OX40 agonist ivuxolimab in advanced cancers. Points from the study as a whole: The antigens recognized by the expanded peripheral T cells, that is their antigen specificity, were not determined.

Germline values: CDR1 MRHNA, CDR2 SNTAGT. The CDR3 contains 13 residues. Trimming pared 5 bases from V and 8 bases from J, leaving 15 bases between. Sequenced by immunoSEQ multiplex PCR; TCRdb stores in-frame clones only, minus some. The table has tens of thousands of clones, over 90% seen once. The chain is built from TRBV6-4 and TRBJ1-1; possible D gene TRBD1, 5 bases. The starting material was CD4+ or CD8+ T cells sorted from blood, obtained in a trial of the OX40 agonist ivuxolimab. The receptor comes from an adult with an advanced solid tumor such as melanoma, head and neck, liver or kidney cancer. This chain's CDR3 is CASSRQGGAEAFF. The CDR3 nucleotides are TGTGCCAGCAGTAGGCAGGGTGGTGCGGAAGCTTTCTTT.